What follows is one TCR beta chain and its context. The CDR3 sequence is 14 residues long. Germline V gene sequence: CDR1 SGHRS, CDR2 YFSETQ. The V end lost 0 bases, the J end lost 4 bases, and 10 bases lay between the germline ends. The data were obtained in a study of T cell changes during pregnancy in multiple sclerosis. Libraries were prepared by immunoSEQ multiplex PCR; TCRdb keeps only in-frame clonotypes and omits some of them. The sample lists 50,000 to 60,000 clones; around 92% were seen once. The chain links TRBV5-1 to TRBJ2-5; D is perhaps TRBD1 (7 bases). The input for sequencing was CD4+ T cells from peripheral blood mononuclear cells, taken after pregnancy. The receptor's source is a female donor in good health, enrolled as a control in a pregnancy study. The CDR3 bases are TGCGCCAGCAGCTTGGGGAGGGGGCGAGAGACCCAGTACTTC. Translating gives CASSLGRGRETQYF. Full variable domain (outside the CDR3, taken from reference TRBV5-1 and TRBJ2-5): KAGVTQTPRYLIKTRGQQVTLSCSPISGHRSVSWYQQTPGQGLQFLFEYFSETQRNKGNFPGRFSGRQFSNSRSEMNVSTLELGDSALYLCASSLGRGRETQYFGPGTRLLVL.